This note documents a single T cell receptor beta chain sequence. Its recognized antigen is unknown. No quality values exist for individual bases; no much larger clone is one base distant. TCR beta CDR3 regions were amplified from RNA transcripts. A first-round RT-PCR of the TCR CDR3 used the HTBI primer set with the Qiagen OneStep RT-PCR kit. A second multiplex PCR round built the libraries, followed by size selection and purification. Paired-end sequencing of the libraries was performed with 100 bp reads on an Illumina HiSeq2000. Per the authors' processing: SOAPnuke was used to process the raw data, with reads discarded if the reads contained adapters or uncalled bases, had a mean Phred below 15, or lacked an exact constant-primer or identifier match. COPE v1.2.5 was used to merge the high-quality paired reads, and each unique nucleotide sequence was defined as a clonotype. MiTCR v1.1 was used to align clonotypes to the IMGT TRBV, TRBD and TRBJ reference segments. Analysis was restricted to V-J combinations with a frequency above 0.0001, which covered 98% to 99.2% of repertoires. A TCS score was defined as the ratio of F50 (clonal expansion) to E x V (chaos), with BLOSUM62-based TCRdist applied between CDR3 peptides within each V-J. Welch's t-statistics and random forest reduced 500 to 550 V-J features to 13, which were used in a naive Bayes classifier (R e1071). Through fastp at Q25 and MiXCR, TCRdb rebuilt clones from the public reads, retaining in-frame beta chains. CDR3 protein duplicates are merged, each entry listing the most common genes and DNA. These V and J calls originate from TCRdb's pipeline instead of the authors' own analysis. For this sample there are hundreds of thousands of distinct CDR3 sequences; under 20% appear just once. The ten largest clones capture roughly 17% of the sample.

These data come from a study of T cells in Graves' hyperthyroidism and ophthalmopathy (dated by TCRdb to 2018 to 2020). At the level of the whole study: Peripheral blood samples were taken at the time of initial diagnosis, prior to any treatment. A discovery cohort of about a hundred patients, about 40 with Graves' ophthalmopathy and over 55 with stable Graves' hyperthyroidism, was used to find distinguishing TCR V-J signatures. An independent validation cohort of under 20 hyperthyroidism patients and approximately 16 patients who later progressed to ophthalmopathy tested prospective prediction of ophthalmopathy. The roughly 100 discovery patients were randomly split 7:3 into training and test sets. The study also compared thyroid tissue and blood T-cell repertoires from a handful of Graves' hyperthyroidism patients. Following sampling, methimazole starting at 30 mg daily was given to hyperthyroidism patients, and high-dose intravenous methylprednisolone was given to ophthalmopathy patients. The paper describes TCR Vbeta CDR3 sequencing of 135 peripheral blood samples, made up of under 50 ophthalmopathy patients, more than 70 hyperthyroidism patients and 17 progressor patients. Overall study outcomes, separate from this receptor: No statistical method was used to set the sample size in advance, and investigators knew the group allocation. In validation, the model predicted progression to ophthalmopathy with approximately 71% sensitivity and less than 75% specificity, a median of roughly seven months before onset. Most expanded thyroid clonotypes (frequency above 0.001) were also found in blood, which suggests that blood repertoires may mirror thyroid immune responses. A 13 V-J signature model separated ophthalmopathy from stable hyperthyroidism, with around 90% sensitivity and 81.08% specificity in cross-validation and 80%/75% in testing.

Hyperthyroidism patients were newly diagnosed, with disease duration under 2 months, and aged 18 to 65 years. The study excluded patients with uncontrolled infections, other autoimmune diseases, pregnancy or lactation. Clinical symptoms, serum thyroxine and TRAb, thyroid ultrasound, and orbital computed tomography formed the basis for the diagnoses. Blood from progressor patients was drawn when they were first diagnosed with hyperthyroidism, before any ophthalmopathy symptoms appeared. PBMCs were isolated from 10 ml of fresh peripheral blood by Ficoll-Paque density gradient centrifugation. Progressor patients were defined as those initially diagnosed with Graves' hyperthyroidism in whom ophthalmopathy developed during follow-up. Trizol reagent was used to extract total RNA, and RNA quality was then checked on an Agilent 2100 Bioanalyzer. From the cysteine through the phenylalanine, the CDR3 covers 16 amino acids. The only DNA kept is the CDR3, 48 bases in frame from the first base. Sequences SGDLS (CDR1) and YYNGEE (CDR2) are obtained from the germline V gene. V is pruned by 3 bases and J by 2 bases, leaving 8 bases of the junction without a gene match.

This sequence was found in a woman in her forties or fifties with Graves' hyperthyroidism that later progressed to Graves' ophthalmopathy. In this chain, TRBV9 is recombined with TRBJ2-3; TRBD2 fits 8 bases in the junction. The sample consisted of blood. The CDR3: CASSGSGGPATDTQYF. The DNA is as follows: TGTGCCAGCAGCGGGTCGGGGGGGCCGGCCACAGATACGCAGTATTTT.